These T cell receptor beta chains were read from a single sample in a study of blood T cell repertoires in COVID-19. Sequencing was performed with immunoSEQ multiplex PCR; in TCRdb, only in-frame clones are kept and a portion is missing. Here the sample spans around 61,000 clones, 89% being singletons. The sequenced sample consisted of peripheral blood. These receptors originate from a woman aged 55-75 years with COVID-19, enrolled during active disease. Each CDR3 is given with its conserved first and last residue. Fields, in order: V gene, clone size, J gene, D gene, CDR3 protein, CDR3 DNA. A D gene is named only where the DNA matches it firmly. Part of the rows lack a size; the others show once, few, many or a class for expanded clones.

v_call: TRBV29-1; clone_size: -; j_call: TRBJ1-1; d_call: -; cdr3_aa: CSVLTENTEAFF; cdr3_nt: TGCAGCGTGTTGACAGAGAACACTGAAGCTTTCTTT
v_call: TRBV29-1; clone_size: -; j_call: TRBJ2-3; d_call: TRBD2; cdr3_aa: CSVGGAGGPTDTQYF; cdr3_nt: TGCAGCGTCGGAGGAGCGGGAGGCCCCACAGATACGCAGTATTTT
v_call: TRBV6-5; clone_size: -; j_call: TRBJ1-4; d_call: -; cdr3_aa: CASTWGGRGKLFF; cdr3_nt: TGTGCCAGCACTTGGGGGGGGCGTGGAAAACTGTTTTTT
v_call: TRBV30; clone_size: -; j_call: TRBJ2-1; d_call: -; cdr3_aa: CAWGQGYNEQFF; cdr3_nt: TGTGCCTGGGGTCAGGGCTACAATGAGCAGTTCTTC
v_call: TRBV3-1/TRBV3-2; clone_size: -; j_call: TRBJ1-2; d_call: -; cdr3_aa: CASSQQNLETGAIAGYTF; cdr3_nt: TGTGCCAGCAGCCAACAAAACCTGGAGACAGGCGCGATCGCCGGCTACACCTTC
v_call: TRBV19; clone_size: -; j_call: TRBJ1-5; d_call: -; cdr3_aa: CASSLGRIDQPQHF; cdr3_nt: TGTGCCAGTAGTCTGGGGCGGATAGATCAGCCCCAGCATTTT
v_call: TRBV3-1/TRBV3-2; clone_size: once; j_call: TRBJ1-4; d_call: -; cdr3_aa: CASSIRTEEKLFF; cdr3_nt: TGTGCCAGCAGCATCCGGACAGAAGAAAAACTGTTTTTT
v_call: TRBV5-6; clone_size: -; j_call: TRBJ1-2; d_call: -; cdr3_aa: CASSFGRGADGYTF; cdr3_nt: TGTGCCAGCAGCTTCGGTCGTGGGGCGGATGGCTACACCTTC
v_call: TRBV7-6; clone_size: few; j_call: TRBJ2-1; d_call: TRBD2; cdr3_aa: CASSPGLAELNEQFF; cdr3_nt: TGTGCCAGCAGCCCAGGACTAGCCGAACTCAATGAGCAGTTCTTC
v_call: TRBV5-6; clone_size: -; j_call: TRBJ2-7; d_call: TRBD2; cdr3_aa: CASSLVRGSYEQYF; cdr3_nt: TGTGCCAGCAGCTTGGTTCGCGGGAGTTACGAGCAGTACTTC
v_call: TRBV11-2; clone_size: -; j_call: TRBJ2-1; d_call: -; cdr3_aa: CASSLDLLSYNEQFF; cdr3_nt: TGTGCCAGCAGCTTAGATCTCCTCTCCTACAATGAGCAGTTCTTC
v_call: TRBV12-3/TRBV12-4; clone_size: -; j_call: TRBJ2-5; d_call: -; cdr3_aa: CASSFSGYGTQYF; cdr3_nt: TGTGCCAGCAGTTTCAGCGGATACGGGACCCAGTACTTC
v_call: TRBV4-3; clone_size: -; j_call: TRBJ2-2; d_call: TRBD2; cdr3_aa: CASSHLTGGTGELFF; cdr3_nt: TGCGCCAGCAGCCACCTTACGGGGGGCACCGGGGAGCTGTTTTTT
v_call: TRBV5-6; clone_size: -; j_call: TRBJ2-7; d_call: TRBD1; cdr3_aa: CASSYRDRLSYEQYF; cdr3_nt: TGTGCCAGCAGCTACAGGGACAGGTTGTCCTACGAGCAGTACTTC
v_call: TRBV13; clone_size: -; j_call: TRBJ2-2; d_call: TRBD2; cdr3_aa: CASSLGLAGIVFF; cdr3_nt: TGTGCCAGCAGCTTGGGACTAGCGGGGATTGTGTTTTTT
v_call: TRBV14; clone_size: -; j_call: TRBJ2-5; d_call: TRBD2; cdr3_aa: CASSQGLAVQETQYF; cdr3_nt: TGTGCCAGCAGCCAAGGACTAGCGGTCCAAGAGACCCAGTACTTC
v_call: TRBV29-1; clone_size: -; j_call: TRBJ2-1; d_call: TRBD1; cdr3_aa: CSAGQGYEQFF; cdr3_nt: TGCAGCGCCGGACAGGGGTATGAGCAGTTCTTC
v_call: TRBV20-1; clone_size: -; j_call: TRBJ2-7; d_call: TRBD2; cdr3_aa: CSASGLAGATYEQYF; cdr3_nt: TGCAGTGCTAGTGGGCTAGCGGGAGCCACCTACGAGCAGTACTTC
v_call: TRBV9; clone_size: -; j_call: TRBJ2-5; d_call: -; cdr3_aa: CASSPPRGQETQYF; cdr3_nt: TGTGCCAGCAGCCCCCCGCGGGGACAAGAGACCCAGTACTTC
v_call: TRBV4-2; clone_size: -; j_call: TRBJ1-3; d_call: -; cdr3_aa: CASSQDTQDSGNTIYF; cdr3_nt: TGTGCCAGCAGCCAAGATACTCAGGACTCTGGAAACACCATATATTTT
v_call: TRBV19; clone_size: -; j_call: TRBJ1-1; d_call: -; cdr3_aa: CASRIYTEAFF; cdr3_nt: TGTGCCAGTAGAATTTATACTGAAGCTTTCTTT
v_call: TRBV11-3; clone_size: -; j_call: TRBJ1-4; d_call: TRBD1; cdr3_aa: CASSSRDRAVREKLFF; cdr3_nt: TGTGCCAGCAGCTCCCGGGACAGGGCTGTTCGTGAAAAACTGTTTTTT
v_call: TRBV11-3; clone_size: -; j_call: TRBJ2-1; d_call: -; cdr3_aa: CASSSEPNQQFF; cdr3_nt: TGTGCCAGCAGCTCAGAACCTAATCAGCAGTTCTTC
v_call: TRBV19; clone_size: once; j_call: TRBJ2-5; d_call: TRBD2; cdr3_aa: CASSVGLAGAETQYF; cdr3_nt: TGTGCCAGTAGTGTTGGACTAGCGGGAGCAGAGACCCAGTACTTC
v_call: TRBV5-5; clone_size: -; j_call: TRBJ1-1; d_call: -; cdr3_aa: CASSLVGGSRNTEAFF; cdr3_nt: TGTGCCAGCAGCCTAGTGGGGGGGAGTCGGAACACTGAAGCTTTCTTT
v_call: TRBV19; clone_size: -; j_call: TRBJ2-1; d_call: -; cdr3_aa: CASTQWGPSSSEQFF; cdr3_nt: TGTGCCAGCACCCAATGGGGGCCATCTTCGTCGGAGCAGTTCTTC
v_call: TRBV6-2/TRBV6-3; clone_size: -; j_call: TRBJ1-2; d_call: -; cdr3_aa: CASSDPEGGYYGYTF; cdr3_nt: TGTGCCAGCAGCGACCCGGAAGGAGGCTACTATGGCTACACCTTC
v_call: TRBV19; clone_size: -; j_call: TRBJ2-7; d_call: -; cdr3_aa: CASSNLAVDSYEQYF; cdr3_nt: TGTGCCAGTAGTAATCTGGCTGTCGACTCCTACGAGCAGTACTTC
v_call: TRBV10-3; clone_size: -; j_call: TRBJ2-2; d_call: TRBD2; cdr3_aa: CAISEIGRDWSTGELFF; cdr3_nt: TGTGCCATCAGTGAGATTGGGAGGGACTGGAGCACCGGGGAGCTGTTTTTT
v_call: TRBV7-9; clone_size: -; j_call: TRBJ1-2; d_call: -; cdr3_aa: CASSLGGAPTIYGYTF; cdr3_nt: TGTGCCAGCAGCTTAGGGGGAGCGCCTACGATCTATGGCTACACCTTC
v_call: TRBV11-3; clone_size: -; j_call: TRBJ2-7; d_call: TRBD1; cdr3_aa: CASSLQMSGGFHEQYF; cdr3_nt: TGTGCCAGCAGCTTACAAATGTCAGGGGGCTTTCACGAGCAGTACTTC
v_call: TRBV9; clone_size: -; j_call: TRBJ1-2; d_call: TRBD1; cdr3_aa: CASSAFTGASDGYTF; cdr3_nt: TGTGCCAGCAGCGCGTTTACAGGGGCCTCGGATGGCTACACCTTC
v_call: TRBV19; clone_size: -; j_call: TRBJ2-3; d_call: -; cdr3_aa: CASSIEEAVGGSTDTQYF; cdr3_nt: TGTGCCAGTAGTATAGAAGAAGCGGTTGGCGGGAGCACAGATACGCAGTATTTT
v_call: TRBV27; clone_size: few; j_call: TRBJ1-2; d_call: TRBD1; cdr3_aa: CASSSWTGFGYTF; cdr3_nt: TGTGCCAGCAGTTCTTGGACAGGGTTTGGCTACACCTTC
v_call: TRBV7-9; clone_size: -; j_call: TRBJ1-5; d_call: -; cdr3_aa: CASSSDVRGSNQPQHF; cdr3_nt: TGTGCCAGCAGCTCCGACGTCCGGGGTAGCAATCAGCCCCAGCATTTT
v_call: TRBV4-1; clone_size: -; j_call: TRBJ1-1; d_call: -; cdr3_aa: CASSAMNTEAFF; cdr3_nt: TGCGCCAGCAGCGCTATGAACACTGAAGCTTTCTTT
v_call: TRBV6-5; clone_size: -; j_call: TRBJ2-1; d_call: -; cdr3_aa: CASKGLIYNEQFF; cdr3_nt: TGTGCCAGCAAAGGACTCATCTACAATGAGCAGTTCTTC
v_call: TRBV27; clone_size: -; j_call: TRBJ1-6; d_call: -; cdr3_aa: CASSSGQGYSPLHF; cdr3_nt: TGTGCCAGCAGTTCAGGTCAGGGATATTCACCCCTCCACTTT
v_call: TRBV6-2/TRBV6-3; clone_size: -; j_call: TRBJ2-1; d_call: TRBD2; cdr3_aa: CASSYPGLAREQFF; cdr3_nt: TGTGCCAGCAGTTATCCGGGACTAGCGCGGGAGCAGTTCTTC
v_call: TRBV28; clone_size: -; j_call: TRBJ2-7; d_call: TRBD2; cdr3_aa: CASNPGLAGVESYEQYF; cdr3_nt: TGTGCCAGCAATCCGGGACTAGCGGGAGTCGAGTCCTACGAGCAGTACTTC
v_call: TRBV28; clone_size: once; j_call: TRBJ2-3; d_call: -; cdr3_aa: CASSPLGALRADTQYF; cdr3_nt: TGTGCCAGCAGTCCCTTGGGGGCGTTGAGGGCAGATACGCAGTATTTT
v_call: TRBV7-8; clone_size: -; j_call: TRBJ2-7; d_call: TRBD1; cdr3_aa: CASSWGTDSYEQYF; cdr3_nt: TGTGCCAGCAGCTGGGGGACAGACTCCTACGAGCAGTACTTC
v_call: TRBV9; clone_size: -; j_call: TRBJ2-1; d_call: TRBD2; cdr3_aa: CASSVPGLAGIHNEQFF; cdr3_nt: TGTGCCAGCAGCGTCCCGGGACTAGCGGGGATTCACAATGAGCAGTTCTTC
v_call: TRBV27; clone_size: -; j_call: TRBJ1-2; d_call: -; cdr3_aa: CASSLQGGGGYTF; cdr3_nt: TGTGCCAGCAGTTTACAGGGAGGGGGAGGCTACACCTTC
v_call: TRBV29-1; clone_size: -; j_call: TRBJ1-1; d_call: TRBD1; cdr3_aa: CSARGGQGAEAFF; cdr3_nt: TGCAGCGCCCGAGGGGGACAGGGTGCTGAAGCTTTCTTT
v_call: TRBV3-1/TRBV3-2; clone_size: once; j_call: TRBJ1-4; d_call: TRBD1; cdr3_aa: CASSQYRQGDEKLFF; cdr3_nt: TGTGCCAGCAGCCAGTACCGACAGGGGGATGAAAAACTGTTTTTT
v_call: TRBV7-8; clone_size: -; j_call: TRBJ1-6; d_call: TRBD1; cdr3_aa: CASSPNRGSPLHF; cdr3_nt: TGTGCCAGCAGCCCTAACAGGGGTTCACCCCTCCACTTT
v_call: TRBV14; clone_size: -; j_call: TRBJ1-5; d_call: TRBD1; cdr3_aa: CASSRHRDSKRGRYQPQHF; cdr3_nt: TGTGCCAGCAGCCGACACCGGGACAGTAAAAGGGGAAGATACCAGCCCCAGCATTTT
v_call: TRBV7-8; clone_size: few; j_call: TRBJ1-5; d_call: -; cdr3_aa: CASSLTTTGHNQPQHF; cdr3_nt: TGTGCCAGCAGCTTAACAACGACAGGTCACAATCAGCCCCAGCATTTT
v_call: TRBV19; clone_size: -; j_call: TRBJ2-6; d_call: TRBD2; cdr3_aa: CASGLAGPSGANVLTF; cdr3_nt: TGTGCCAGCGGACTAGCGGGCCCCTCTGGGGCCAACGTCCTGACTTTC
v_call: TRBV5-4; clone_size: -; j_call: TRBJ1-1; d_call: -; cdr3_aa: CASSLSVTSIQNTEAFF; cdr3_nt: TGTGCCAGCAGCTTGTCCGTGACATCCATCCAAAACACTGAAGCTTTCTTT
v_call: TRBV10-3; clone_size: -; j_call: TRBJ2-2; d_call: -; cdr3_aa: CAISLAPANTGELFF; cdr3_nt: TGTGCCATCAGCCTAGCGCCGGCGAACACCGGGGAGCTGTTTTTT
v_call: TRBV29-1; clone_size: -; j_call: TRBJ2-7; d_call: TRBD1; cdr3_aa: CSVGTGGYEQYF; cdr3_nt: TGCAGCGTTGGGACAGGGGGCTACGAGCAGTACTTC
v_call: TRBV4-3; clone_size: -; j_call: TRBJ1-2; d_call: -; cdr3_aa: CASSQDWPPGSGRGYTF; cdr3_nt: TGCGCCAGCAGCCAAGATTGGCCTCCAGGAAGCGGCCGTGGCTACACCTTC
v_call: TRBV27; clone_size: -; j_call: TRBJ1-1; d_call: -; cdr3_aa: CASSLSGFSTEAFF; cdr3_nt: TGTGCCAGCAGTTTGTCCGGTTTTAGCACTGAAGCTTTCTTT
v_call: TRBV4-2; clone_size: once; j_call: TRBJ2-7; d_call: -; cdr3_aa: CASSQDRERVYEQYF; cdr3_nt: TGTGCCAGCAGCCAAGATCGGGAGCGGGTCTACGAGCAGTACTTC
v_call: TRBV30; clone_size: few; j_call: TRBJ2-5; d_call: -; cdr3_aa: CAWKGVRIQETQYF; cdr3_nt: TGTGCCTGGAAGGGAGTCCGGATCCAAGAGACCCAGTACTTC